This TCR beta chain came from a study of CD8 T cells in ankylosing spondylitis. Points from the study as a whole: A TCR beta motif of fewer than ten highly homologous variants seemed to mark ankylosing spondylitis blood. Enrichment of disease-linked clones was reportedly significant in matched ankylosing spondylitis synovial fluid.

The CDR3 runs to 15 residues. Germline V gene sequence: CDR1 MGHRA, CDR2 YSYEKL. Trimming took 4 bases from V and 6 from J; bases not matched to a gene: 10. This clonotype was recorded many times. Its antigen is as yet unknown. Each CDR3 protein gets one entry after TCRdb re-called the 5' RACE reads with MiXCR. Found here are 200,000 or so distinct CDR3 sequences, roughly 24% of them singletons; the top ten hold 6.6%. The clonotype was recovered from a male donor with ankylosing spondylitis or in good health (not recorded which). Sequencing was performed on blood, either unsorted or a sorted T cell fraction (not recorded which). The chain joins TRBV4-1 to TRBJ1-1, with TRBD1 matching 8 bases. Written as DNA, the CDR3 is TGCGCCAGCAGCCCAACCCGGACAGGGTCCCCTGAAGCTTTCTTT. This sequence encodes CASSPTRTGSPEAFF.